This TCR beta chain was captured by sequencing in a study of T cell repertoires in cytomegalovirus infection. Overall study context: Shared public TCR beta signatures pointed to both CMV infection and a matching HLA type. Notes on the study in general: Adding up the frequency of public TCR beta families identified people who carried CMV plus the relevant HLA.

This clonotype occurred many times. Its antigen remains unidentified. Germline loops: CDR1 SGHVT, CDR2 SQSDAQ. The V gene lost 5 bases and the J gene lost 1 base, with 15 bases spanning the gap. The CDR3 is made up of 15 amino acids. TCRdb re-analysed the reads in MiXCR, keeping a single row per CDR3 protein. The sample includes around 630,000 distinct CDR3 sequences, approximately 24% of them seen just once. The specimen sequenced was CD8+ T cells from PBMCs. The rearrangement uses TRBV7-4 and TRBJ2-7; D possibly corresponds to TRBD2 (5 bases). This sequence originates from a human donor in good health (CMV status not recorded). Some clones in this sample may be carry-over from other donors' samples. CDR3 sequence (DNA): TGTGCCAGCAGCCTGAAACGGACTGAATCCTACGAGCAGTACTTC. Translated, it gives CASSLKRTESYEQYF.